This is a list of T cell receptor beta chains from one sample in a study of OX40 agonist ivuxolimab in advanced cancers. Data came from immunoSEQ multiplex PCR; TCRdb stores just in-frame clones and leaves some out. The data contain around 150,000 clones, 85% to 95% of them singletons. Specimen: CD4+ or CD8+ T cells sorted from blood, collected in a trial of the OX40 agonist ivuxolimab. All receptors derive from an adult with an advanced solid tumor such as melanoma, head and neck, liver or kidney cancer. CDR3s leave out the opening cysteine and the closing phenylalanine or tryptophan.

v_call: TRBV10-3
cdr3_length: 11
j_call: TRBJ1-1
cdr3_aa: AISVTLGTEAF

v_call: TRBV28
cdr3_length: 12
j_call: TRBJ2-7
cdr3_aa: ASNNRMSSYEQY

v_call: TRBV5-4
cdr3_length: 12
j_call: TRBJ2-3
cdr3_aa: ATFRDRVTDTQY

v_call: TRBV11-1
cdr3_length: 14
j_call: TRBJ2-3
cdr3_aa: ASSFRALLYTDTQY

v_call: TRBV18
cdr3_length: 13
j_call: TRBJ2-7
cdr3_aa: ASSPTRGGGYEQY

v_call: TRBV13
cdr3_length: 15
j_call: TRBJ1-1
cdr3_aa: ASSFGTLTNLNTEAF

v_call: TRBV19
cdr3_length: 13
j_call: TRBJ1-5
cdr3_aa: ASSIDGKGYQPQH

v_call: TRBV28
cdr3_length: 12
j_call: TRBJ1-3
cdr3_aa: ASSLRRGGNTIY

v_call: TRBV5-5
cdr3_length: 13
j_call: TRBJ1-1
cdr3_aa: ASSPEGTGGTEAF

v_call: TRBV28
cdr3_length: 13
j_call: TRBJ1-1
cdr3_aa: ASSFLRGLGAEAF

v_call: TRBV6-6
cdr3_length: 11
j_call: TRBJ1-1
cdr3_aa: ASSRVGGTEAF

v_call: TRBV28
cdr3_length: 12
j_call: TRBJ1-2
cdr3_aa: ASSLKTGNYGYT

v_call: TRBV10-3
cdr3_length: 11
j_call: TRBJ2-7
cdr3_aa: AIRDRLGGEQY

v_call: TRBV5-1
cdr3_length: 15
j_call: TRBJ2-7
cdr3_aa: ASSPSGENPIAGEQY

v_call: TRBV25-1
cdr3_length: 12
j_call: TRBJ1-1
cdr3_aa: ASSDHRADTEAF

v_call: TRBV5-6
cdr3_length: 11
j_call: TRBJ2-7
cdr3_aa: ASKRTGVYEQY

v_call: TRBV10-3
cdr3_length: 12
j_call: TRBJ2-7
cdr3_aa: AIRDGGNSYEQY

v_call: TRBV10-3
cdr3_length: 13
j_call: TRBJ1-4
cdr3_aa: AISELGQPYEKLF

v_call: TRBV11-2
cdr3_length: 12
j_call: TRBJ1-2
cdr3_aa: ASSPTGNNYGYT

v_call: TRBV7-3
cdr3_length: 14
j_call: TRBJ2-3
cdr3_aa: ASSSPNSPYPDTQY

v_call: TRBV6-5
cdr3_length: 12
j_call: TRBJ1-1
cdr3_aa: ASTLFQGDTEAF

v_call: TRBV7-2
cdr3_length: 12
j_call: TRBJ1-1
cdr3_aa: ASSLRQGITEAF

v_call: TRBV5-4
cdr3_length: 14
j_call: TRBJ1-2
cdr3_aa: ASSLAQGLRNYGYT

v_call: TRBV7-2
cdr3_length: 11
j_call: TRBJ1-1
cdr3_aa: ASRRGLTESAF

v_call: TRBV18
cdr3_length: 12
j_call: TRBJ2-1
cdr3_aa: ASSPRGAVNEQF

v_call: TRBV2
cdr3_length: 11
j_call: TRBJ1-2
cdr3_aa: ASSDDMSGGYT

v_call: TRBV6-1
cdr3_length: 13
j_call: TRBJ1-2
cdr3_aa: ASSGQGTNSGGYT

v_call: TRBV25-1
cdr3_length: 13
j_call: TRBJ2-5
cdr3_aa: ASSEPGLASETQY

v_call: TRBV30
cdr3_length: 12
j_call: TRBJ1-2
cdr3_aa: AWSVKDRVEGYT

v_call: TRBV7-2
cdr3_length: 14
j_call: TRBJ2-3
cdr3_aa: ASSLFLAGAADTQY

v_call: TRBV6-6
cdr3_length: 13
j_call: TRBJ1-5
cdr3_aa: ASSYSQTSNQPQH

v_call: TRBV15
cdr3_length: 13
j_call: TRBJ2-1
cdr3_aa: ATSRDYARFNEQF

v_call: TRBV4-3
cdr3_length: 13
j_call: TRBJ2-3
cdr3_aa: ASSHLLDFRDTQY

v_call: TRBV28
cdr3_length: 12
j_call: TRBJ2-1
cdr3_aa: ASRPGLVYNEQF

v_call: TRBV10-3
cdr3_length: 15
j_call: TRBJ2-3
cdr3_aa: AISVHLGRGDTDTQY

v_call: TRBV7-7
cdr3_length: 14
j_call: TRBJ2-2
cdr3_aa: ASSPTSGVGGGELF

v_call: TRBV5-1
cdr3_length: 12
j_call: TRBJ2-1
cdr3_aa: ASSLWGPYNEQF

v_call: TRBV28
cdr3_length: 10
j_call: TRBJ2-2
cdr3_aa: ASSLTPRQLF

v_call: TRBV5-1
cdr3_length: 10
j_call: TRBJ2-1
cdr3_aa: ASSSQGIEQF

v_call: TRBV29-1
cdr3_length: 10
j_call: TRBJ2-3
cdr3_aa: SADRKRDTQY